The 2 T cell receptor beta chains below were found in one sample sequenced in a study of Tregs in tolerant kidney transplant recipients. Their target antigens are unknown. Assay used: immunoSEQ multiplex PCR; TCRdb lists only in-frame clones, some missing. The sample holds more than 25,000 clones, 82% seen once. Sequenced material: Tregs from blood cultured with allogeneic cells. The receptors derive from a human donor in good health.

The chain combines TRBV30 with TRBJ2-5; 10 bases match TRBD2. Losses at the gene ends were 8 bases for V and 5 bases for J; bases not matched to a gene: 14. Germline-derived CDR1 and CDR2 are GTSNPN and SVGIG (reference sequence). The CDR3 has 15 residues. The CDR3 reads CAPTGLAGVGETQYF. The DNA for the CDR3 is TGTGCCCCGACGGGGCTAGCGGGGGTGGGGGAGACCCAGTACTTC.

This clone was seen only once. The rearrangement uses TRBV5-6 and TRBJ2-5; 7 bases fit TRBD1. Trimming at V came to 0 bases and at J to 2 bases, leaving 4 bases not matched to a gene. The CDR3 totals 15 residues. Germline V gene sequence: CDR1 SGHDT, CDR2 YYEEEE. CDR3 nucleotide sequence: TGTGCCAGCAGCTTGGAGGTGACAGGGCAAGAGACCCAGTACTTC. It specifies CASSLEVTGQETQYF.